Sequencing of this TCR beta chain was carried out in a study of beta chain features in type 1 diabetes. The authors reverse transcribed all of the isolated RNA, so sequencing captured expressed TCRB transcripts. The data were produced by immunoSEQ multiplex PCR, yet TCRdb's version contains in-frame clones alone and is incomplete. The data show some 640,000 clones, with over 12% seen just once and 0.035% to 0.04% held by the top ten. Remarks on this clone: Its target is not known.

Sorting with CD45RO/CCR7/CD25/CD127/CD95/CD27 yielded naive, central memory, regulatory and stem-like memory CD4+ cells. Overall study results and limits: PCR might pick shorter templates more often, in the same way for patients and controls. HLA effects on TCRB rearrangement stayed unresolved here. Junctions at VDJ sites from type 1 diabetes patients had fewer insertions and more deletions. A moderate, significant TCRB CDR3 shortening appeared in type 1 diabetes across four CD4+ subsets.

Germline assignment: CDR1 DFQATT and CDR2 SNEGSKA (reference sequence). CDR3 length equals 10 residues. V and J are TRBV20-1 and TRBJ2-1; D unclear. This receptor was identified in a man younger than 30 with type 1 diabetes. Sequenced input: naive CD4+ T cells from blood. The CDR3 here is CSIGFDEQFF. In DNA form, the CDR3 reads TGCAGCATAGGGTTTGATGAGCAGTTCTTC.